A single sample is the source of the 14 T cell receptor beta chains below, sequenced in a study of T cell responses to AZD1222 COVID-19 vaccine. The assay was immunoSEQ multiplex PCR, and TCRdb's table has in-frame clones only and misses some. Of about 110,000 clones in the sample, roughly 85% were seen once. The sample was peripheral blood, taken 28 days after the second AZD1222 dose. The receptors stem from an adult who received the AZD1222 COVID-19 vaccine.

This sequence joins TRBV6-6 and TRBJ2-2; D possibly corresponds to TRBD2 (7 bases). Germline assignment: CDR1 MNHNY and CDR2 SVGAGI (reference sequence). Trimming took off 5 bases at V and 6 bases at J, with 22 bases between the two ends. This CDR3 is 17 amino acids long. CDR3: CASSPLGGPEAAGELFF. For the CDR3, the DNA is TGTGCCAGCAGTCCCCTCGGGGGGCCCGAGGCTGCCGGGGAGCTGTTTTTT.

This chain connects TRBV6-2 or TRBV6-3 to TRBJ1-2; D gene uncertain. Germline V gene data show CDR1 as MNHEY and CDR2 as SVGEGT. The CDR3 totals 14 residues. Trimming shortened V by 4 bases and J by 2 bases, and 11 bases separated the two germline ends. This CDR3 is CASSSRGSNYGYTF. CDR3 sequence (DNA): TGTGCCAGCAGTTCCCGGGGTTCCAACTATGGCTACACCTTC.

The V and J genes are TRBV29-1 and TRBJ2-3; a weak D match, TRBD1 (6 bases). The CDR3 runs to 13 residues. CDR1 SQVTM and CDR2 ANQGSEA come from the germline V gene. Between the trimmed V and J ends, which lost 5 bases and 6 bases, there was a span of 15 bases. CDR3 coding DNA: TGCAGCGTTACAACACAAGGACAGGATACGCAGTATTTT. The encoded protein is CSVTTQGQDTQYF.

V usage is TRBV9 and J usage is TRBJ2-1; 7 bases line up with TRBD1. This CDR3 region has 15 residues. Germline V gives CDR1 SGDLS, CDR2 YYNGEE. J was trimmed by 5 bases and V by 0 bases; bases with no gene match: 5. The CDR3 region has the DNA TGTGCCAGCAGCGTAGGGGTGACAGGGCACAATGAGCAGTTCTTC. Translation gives CASSVGVTGHNEQFF. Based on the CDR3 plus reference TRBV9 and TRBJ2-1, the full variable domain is DSGVTQTPKHLITATGQRVTLRCSPRSGDLSVYWYQQSLDQGLQFLIQYYNGEERAKGNILERFSAQQFPDLHSELNLSSLELGDSALYFCASSVGVTGHNEQFFGPGTRLTVL.

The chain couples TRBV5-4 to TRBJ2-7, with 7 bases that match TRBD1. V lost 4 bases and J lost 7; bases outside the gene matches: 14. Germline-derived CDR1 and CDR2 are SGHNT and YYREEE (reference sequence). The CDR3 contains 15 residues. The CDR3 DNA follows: TGTGCCAGCAGCCCGGACAGGCTCCCACGGGGAGAGCAGTACTTC. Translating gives CASSPDRLPRGEQYF. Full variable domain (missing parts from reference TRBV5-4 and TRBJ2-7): ETGVTQSPTHLIKTRGQQVTLRCSSQSGHNTVSWYQQALGQGPQFIFQYYREEENGRGNFPPRFSGLQFPNYSSELNVNALELDDSALYLCASSPDRLPRGEQYFGPGTRLTVT.

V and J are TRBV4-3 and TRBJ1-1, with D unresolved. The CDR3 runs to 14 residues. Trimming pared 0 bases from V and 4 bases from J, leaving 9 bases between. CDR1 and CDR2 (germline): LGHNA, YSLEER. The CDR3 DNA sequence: TGCGCCAGCAGCCAAGATGTTACGGGCACTGAAGCTTTCTTT. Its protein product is CASSQDVTGTEAFF.

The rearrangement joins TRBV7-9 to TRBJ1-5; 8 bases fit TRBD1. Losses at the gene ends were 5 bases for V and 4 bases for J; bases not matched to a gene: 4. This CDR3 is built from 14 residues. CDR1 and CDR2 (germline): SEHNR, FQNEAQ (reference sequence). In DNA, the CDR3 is TGTGCCAGCAGCGATGGGACAGGTAATCAGCCCCAGCATTTT. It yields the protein CASSDGTGNQPQHF.

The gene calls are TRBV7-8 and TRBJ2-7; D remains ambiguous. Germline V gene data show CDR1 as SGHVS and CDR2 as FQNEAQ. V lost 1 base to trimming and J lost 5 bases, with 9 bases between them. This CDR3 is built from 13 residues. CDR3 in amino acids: CASSLVGIDEQYF. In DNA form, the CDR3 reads TGTGCCAGCAGCTTAGTAGGGATCGACGAGCAGTACTTC.

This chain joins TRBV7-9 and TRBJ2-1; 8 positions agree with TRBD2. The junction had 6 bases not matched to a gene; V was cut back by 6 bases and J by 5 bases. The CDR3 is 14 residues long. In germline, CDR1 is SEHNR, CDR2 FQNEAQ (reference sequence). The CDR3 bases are TGTGCCAGCAGTAGGCGGGGGGCCCACAATGAGCAGTTCTTC. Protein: CASSRRGAHNEQFF.

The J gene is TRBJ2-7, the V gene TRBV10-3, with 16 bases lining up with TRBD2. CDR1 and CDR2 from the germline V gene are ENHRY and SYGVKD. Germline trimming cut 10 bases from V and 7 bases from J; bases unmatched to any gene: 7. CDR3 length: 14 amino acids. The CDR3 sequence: CATTGTSGGVEQYF. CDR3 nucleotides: TGTGCCACAACCGGGACTAGCGGGGGGGTTGAGCAGTACTTC.

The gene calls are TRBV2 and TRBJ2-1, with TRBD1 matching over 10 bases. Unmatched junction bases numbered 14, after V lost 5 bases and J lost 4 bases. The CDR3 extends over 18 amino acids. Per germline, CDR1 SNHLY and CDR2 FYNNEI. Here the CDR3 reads CASSYRDRGVVGYNEQFF. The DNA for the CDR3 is TGTGCCAGCAGTTACCGGGACAGGGGCGTAGTGGGGTACAATGAGCAGTTCTTC.

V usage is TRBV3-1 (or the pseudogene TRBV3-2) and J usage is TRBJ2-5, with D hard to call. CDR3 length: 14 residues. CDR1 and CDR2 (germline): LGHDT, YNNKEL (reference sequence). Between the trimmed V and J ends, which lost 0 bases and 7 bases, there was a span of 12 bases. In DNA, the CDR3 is TGTGCCAGCAGCCAAGAACGACCGTCAGGGACCCAGTACTTC. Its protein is CASSQERPSGTQYF.

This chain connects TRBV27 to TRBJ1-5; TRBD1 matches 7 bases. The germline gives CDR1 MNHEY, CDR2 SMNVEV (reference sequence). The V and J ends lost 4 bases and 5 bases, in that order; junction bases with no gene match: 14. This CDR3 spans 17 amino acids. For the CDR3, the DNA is TGTGCCAGCAGTTCCAGCCGGGGCCAGGGGGATGATCAGCCCCAGCATTTT. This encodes CASSSSRGQGDDQPQHF.

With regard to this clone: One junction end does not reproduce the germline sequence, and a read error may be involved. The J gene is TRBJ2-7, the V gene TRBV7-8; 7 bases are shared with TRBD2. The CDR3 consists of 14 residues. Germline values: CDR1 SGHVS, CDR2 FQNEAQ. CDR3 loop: CASSLAVGGYEQYF. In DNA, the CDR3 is TGTGCCAGCAGCCTAGCGGTCGGGGGATACGAGCAGTACTTC.